The present TCR beta chain was sequenced within a study of blood T cell repertoires in COVID-19. Study information: The cDNA or gDNA used as material had been derived from T cells, B-cell-depleted T cells, or PBMCs.

Profiling relied on immunoSEQ multiplex PCR, and the TCRdb table lists in-frame clones only, not all of them. Here the sample spans 20,000 or so clones, about 88% being singletons. The CDR3 loop spans 11 amino acids. The germline V gene encodes CDR1 LNHNV and CDR2 YYDKDF (reference sequence). The V end was cut by 5 bases, the J end by 6 bases, with 8 bases between. Material for sequencing was peripheral blood. The J gene is TRBJ2-7, the V gene TRBV15, with D hard to call. The TCR sequence derives from a man in his 70s with acute or convalescent COVID-19. This chain's CDR3 is CATSDGREQYF. In nucleotides, the CDR3 is TGTGCCACCAGCGATGGGCGCGAGCAGTACTTC.